The rows below give T cell receptor beta chains drawn from one sample of a study of shared clonotypes between healthy human individuals. Repertoires were generated with immunoSEQ multiplex PCR, while TCRdb's copy carries only in-frame clones and drops some. The profile shows around 2.5 million clones, under 95% of them singletons. Material: naive CD4+ T cells from PBMCs. The origin of the receptors is a man between 18 and 35 years old in good health. Some clones in this sample may be carry-over from other donors' samples. Each CDR3 is given with its conserved first and last residue. D genes are given only for firm matches. A clone size is listed for some rows: how often the clone was seen (once, few, many), or a class if it is expanded.

j_call d_call clone_size v_call cdr3_aa cdr3_nt
TRBJ1-2 . . TRBV28 CASSPGRGRRYGYTF TGTGCCAGCAGCCCCGGTCGGGGCAGGCGCTATGGCTACACCTTC
TRBJ2-7 TRBD2 . TRBV27 CASVPLSGQGLAGAYEQYF TGTGCCAGCGTCCCGCTGTCCGGACAGGGACTAGCGGGAGCCTACGAGCAGTACTTC
TRBJ2-2 . . TRBV7-9 CASNTILPDGELFF TGTGCCAGCAACACCATTCTACCCGACGGGGAGCTGTTTTTT
TRBJ2-6 . once TRBV5-4 CASSLPALSGANVLTF TGTGCCAGCAGCTTGCCCGCCCTCTCTGGGGCCAACGTCCTGACTTTC
TRBJ1-2 TRBD1 . TRBV28 CASSLSGQGNYGYTF TGTGCCAGCAGTTTAAGTGGACAGGGGAACTATGGCTACACCTTC
TRBJ1-6 TRBD1 . TRBV2 CASSEPRDRGNSPLHF TGTGCCAGCAGTGAACCCCGGGACAGGGGAAATTCACCCCTCCACTTT
TRBJ2-3 TRBD2 . TRBV10-3 CAISDPRGSGGTDTQYF TGTGCCATCAGTGACCCCCGGGGGAGCGGGGGCACAGATACGCAGTATTTT
TRBJ2-7 TRBD1 . TRBV6-1 CASSLRGQISYEQYF TGTGCCAGCAGCCTCAGGGGACAGATTTCCTACGAGCAGTACTTC
TRBJ2-1 . . TRBV5-3 CARSLFPNEQFF TGTGCCAGAAGCTTGTTCCCCAATGAGCAGTTCTTC
TRBJ2-7 . . TRBV11-2 CASSLGVLGVFSYEQYF TGTGCCAGCAGCTTAGGGGTACTTGGGGTCTTCTCCTACGAGCAGTACTTC
TRBJ2-3 . . TRBV19 CASSVGTDTQYF TGTGCCAGTAGTGTGGGCACAGATACGCAGTATTTT
TRBJ1-6 . . TRBV2 CASSVESSYNSPLHF TGTGCCAGCAGCGTGGAGAGCTCCTATAATTCACCCCTCCACTTT
TRBJ1-2 . . TRBV4-1 CASSHPTGVSYGYTF TGCGCCAGCAGCCACCCGACCGGGGTGAGCTATGGCTACACCTTC
TRBJ2-7 TRBD2 . TRBV6-5 CASSYWGTSYEQYF TGTGCCAGCAGTTACTGGGGGACTAGCTACGAGCAGTACTTC
TRBJ2-6 . . TRBV19 CASRRGQVSGANVLTF TGTGCCAGTAGGAGAGGTCAGGTCTCTGGGGCCAACGTCCTGACTTTC
TRBJ2-2 TRBD1 . TRBV7-3 CASSRDRGTGELFF TGTGCCAGCAGTCGGGACAGGGGCACCGGGGAGCTGTTTTTT
TRBJ2-5 TRBD1 . TRBV5-1 CASSPRGQGTQETQYF TGCGCCAGCAGCCCACGAGGACAGGGGACGCAAGAGACCCAGTACTTC
TRBJ2-5 . . TRBV7-2 CASSFLRETQYF TGTGCCAGCAGCTTCTTAAGGGAGACCCAGTACTTC
TRBJ1-2 . . TRBV28 CASALPKGRSYGYTF TGTGCCAGCGCCTTACCTAAGGGACGGTCCTATGGCTACACCTTC
TRBJ2-1 . . TRBV20-1 CSASGYNEQFF TGCAGTGCGAGCGGTTACAATGAGCAGTTCTTC
TRBJ2-7 . . TRBV7-6 CASSLEVADYEQYF TGTGCCAGCAGCTTAGAGGTAGCGGACTACGAGCAGTACTTC
TRBJ2-3 TRBD1 . TRBV7-3 CASSTNRGSTDTQYF TGTGCCAGCAGCACAAACAGGGGTTCGACAGATACGCAGTATTTT
TRBJ1-1 . . TRBV4-1 CASSQPRKGASTEAFF TGCGCCAGCAGCCAACCGCGCAAAGGGGCGAGCACTGAAGCTTTCTTT
TRBJ2-7 . . TRBV2 CASSEGRTLGYEQYF TGTGCCAGCAGTGAAGGGCGGACCTTGGGCTACGAGCAGTACTTC
TRBJ2-1 . . TRBV27 CASSWGRLHYNEQFF TGTGCCAGCAGTTGGGGTAGACTCCACTACAATGAGCAGTTCTTC
TRBJ2-1 . once TRBV7-3 CASSPSRAYNEQFF TGTGCCAGCAGCCCTTCAAGGGCTTACAATGAGCAGTTCTTC
TRBJ2-5 . . TRBV7-9 CASSPLERQGKTQYF TGTGCCAGCAGCCCGTTAGAGCGGCAGGGGAAGACCCAGTACTTC
TRBJ1-1 . . TRBV9 CASSATGYMNTEAFF TGTGCCAGCAGCGCGACGGGATACATGAACACTGAAGCTTTCTTT
TRBJ1-1 . . TRBV2 CASGGENSEAFF TGTGCCAGCGGTGGGGAGAATTCTGAAGCTTTCTTT
TRBJ2-3 . . TRBV5-4 CASSLEREDTQYF TGTGCCAGCAGCTTAGAACGGGAAGATACGCAGTATTTT
TRBJ1-2 . . TRBV5-4 CASSLSSGFSYGYTF TGTGCCAGCAGCTTGTCATCGGGCTTCAGCTATGGCTACACCTTC
TRBJ2-2 . . TRBV6-6 CASSYSTGTGELFF TGTGCCAGCAGTTACTCGACGGGAACCGGGGAGCTGTTTTTT
TRBJ2-7 TRBD2 . TRBV19 CASSMSRASGDGAYEQYF TGTGCCAGTAGTATGAGCCGGGCTAGCGGGGATGGGGCCTACGAGCAGTACTTC
TRBJ2-7 . . TRBV7-9 CASSLGGPYEQYF TGTGCCAGCAGCTTAGGGGGCCCCTACGAGCAGTACTTC
TRBJ2-3 TRBD2 few TRBV18 CASSPTSGSTDTQYF TGTGCCAGCTCACCGACTAGCGGGAGCACAGATACGCAGTATTTT
TRBJ2-1 TRBD1 . TRBV19 CASSNTGQGALEQFF TGTGCCAGTAGCAATACGGGACAGGGGGCGCTTGAGCAGTTCTTC
TRBJ2-1 TRBD2 . TRBV2 CASSVLAGGEQFF TGTGCCAGCAGTGTACTAGCGGGAGGTGAGCAGTTCTTC
TRBJ2-1 TRBD1 once TRBV18 CASSPKGQISYNEQFF TGTGCCAGCTCACCAAAGGGACAGATCTCCTACAATGAGCAGTTCTTC
TRBJ1-2 TRBD1 . TRBV9 CASSVGTGGFYGYTF TGTGCCAGCAGCGTGGGGACAGGGGGCTTCTATGGCTACACCTTC
TRBJ1-5 TRBD1 . TRBV28 CASSFKDRAVGQPQHF TGTGCCAGCAGTTTCAAGGACAGGGCCGTAGGTCAGCCCCAGCATTTT
TRBJ2-4 . . TRBV7-9 CASSFLGPKNIQYF TGTGCCAGCAGCTTTCTGGGCCCCAAAAACATTCAGTACTTC
TRBJ1-4 . . TRBV20-1 CSAPGGEKLFF TGCAGTGCCCCTGGCGGCGAAAAACTGTTTTTT
TRBJ1-1 . . TRBV6-1 CASSAEGRRNTEAFF TGTGCCAGCAGTGCGGAGGGCCGGAGGAACACTGAAGCTTTCTTT
TRBJ2-7 . . TRBV18 CASSQGVYEQYF TGTGCCAGCTCACAGGGGGTTTACGAGCAGTACTTC
TRBJ2-1 TRBD2 . TRBV7-3 CASSFGSGIYEQFF TGTGCCAGCAGCTTCGGTAGCGGGATCTATGAGCAGTTCTTC
TRBJ1-5 . . TRBV6-1 CASSITDSNQPQHF TGTGCCAGCAGTATTACAGATAGCAATCAGCCCCAGCATTTT
TRBJ2-5 . . TRBV28 CASSLRIQPPWEQYF TGTGCCAGCAGTTTAAGGATTCAGCCACCGTGGGAGCAGTACTTC
TRBJ2-1 . . TRBV19 CASSMPRGGINEQFF TGTGCCAGTAGTATGCCCAGGGGAGGGATCAATGAGCAGTTCTTC
TRBJ2-2 . . TRBV7-9 CASGSIGWGTGELFF TGTGCCAGCGGCTCAATCGGTTGGGGCACCGGGGAGCTGTTTTTT
TRBJ2-7 TRBD1 . TRBV5-3 CARRYRGTGAEQYF TGTGCCAGAAGATACAGGGGGACGGGTGCCGAGCAGTACTTC
TRBJ1-4 TRBD1 . TRBV19 CATKDRGREKLFF TGTGCCACCAAGGACAGGGGGAGAGAAAAACTGTTTTTT
TRBJ2-1 . . TRBV7-3 CASSPRIGMDEQFF TGTGCCAGCAGCCCCCGAATAGGCATGGATGAGCAGTTCTTC
TRBJ2-1 . . TRBV9 CASSVDAYGPEGEQFF TGTGCCAGCAGCGTAGACGCATATGGGCCCGAGGGTGAGCAGTTCTTC
TRBJ2-1 . . TRBV9 CASSVGPGSEQFF TGTGCCAGCAGCGTAGGGCCGGGTAGCGAGCAGTTCTTC